This TCR beta chain was retrieved from a study of cytomegalovirus exposure and HLA in healthy donors. Details on this clone: Its matching antigen is unknown.

Study-wide points: Later analysis demonstrated an association between a missense DCLRE1C variant and TCR beta V- and J-gene trimming. Presence/absence analyses treated sequencing depth as roughly uniform across donors.

PCR was performed using 60 Vbeta and 13 Jbeta primers. Sequencing used immunoSEQ multiplex PCR; TCRdb keeps in-frame clones, though not all of them. The table shows 100,000 or so clones, with less than 75% occurring only once. This TCR was sampled from a man aged 35-49 years in good health and CMV-seropositive. Specimen: PBMCs.

As DNA, the CDR3 is TGCGCCAGCAGTGAGTTTAGCGATTCAGATACGCAGTATTTT. Protein: CASSEFSDSDTQYF. This chain connects TRBV10-2 to TRBJ2-3; perhaps TRBD2 as D (5 bases). Germline V gives CDR1 WSHSY, CDR2 SAAADI. This CDR3 has 14 residues. The V and J ends lost 1 base and 4 bases respectively, with 9 bases between them.